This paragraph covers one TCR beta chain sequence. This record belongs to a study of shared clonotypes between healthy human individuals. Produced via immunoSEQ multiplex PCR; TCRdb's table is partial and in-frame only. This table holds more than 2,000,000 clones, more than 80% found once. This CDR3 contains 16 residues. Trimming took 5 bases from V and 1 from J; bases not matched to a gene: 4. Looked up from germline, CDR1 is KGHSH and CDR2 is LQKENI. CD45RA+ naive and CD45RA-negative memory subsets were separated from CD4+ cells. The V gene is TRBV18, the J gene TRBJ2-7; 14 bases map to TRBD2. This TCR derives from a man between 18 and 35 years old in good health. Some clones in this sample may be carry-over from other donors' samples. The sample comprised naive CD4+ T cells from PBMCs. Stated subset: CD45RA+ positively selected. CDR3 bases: TGTGCCAGCTCATGGGGACTAGCGGGGGTTTCCTACGAGCAGTACTTC. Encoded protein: CASSWGLAGVSYEQYF.